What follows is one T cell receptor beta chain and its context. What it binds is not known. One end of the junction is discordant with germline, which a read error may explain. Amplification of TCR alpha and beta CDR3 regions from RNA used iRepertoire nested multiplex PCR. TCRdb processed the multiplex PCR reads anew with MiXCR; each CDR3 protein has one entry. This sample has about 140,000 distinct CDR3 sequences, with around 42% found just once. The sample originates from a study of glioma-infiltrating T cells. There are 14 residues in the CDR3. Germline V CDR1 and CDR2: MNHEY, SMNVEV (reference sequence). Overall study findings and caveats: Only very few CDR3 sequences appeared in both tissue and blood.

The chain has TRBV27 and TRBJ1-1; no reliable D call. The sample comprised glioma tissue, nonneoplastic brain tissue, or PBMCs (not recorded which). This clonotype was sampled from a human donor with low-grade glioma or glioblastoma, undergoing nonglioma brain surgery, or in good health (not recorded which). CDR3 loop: CASSLSLSGTESFF. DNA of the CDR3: TGTGCCAGCAGTTTATCGCTGTCGGGCACTGAATCTTTCTTT.